These 8 T cell receptor beta chains share one sample of origin, sequenced in a study of CD8 T cells in ankylosing spondylitis. MiXCR, applied by TCRdb to the 5' RACE reads, yields one record per CDR3 protein. The table lists 200,000 to 300,000 distinct CDR3 sequences, 20% to 30% of them singletons. Sequenced material: blood, either unsorted or a sorted T cell fraction (not recorded which). Receptors originate from a male donor with ankylosing spondylitis or in good health (not recorded which).

This clonotype was detected many times. V is TRBV29-1 and J is TRBJ1-5; D perhaps matches TRBD1 (5 bases). CDR3 length: 15 amino acids. Germline V lookup: CDR1 SQVTM, CDR2 ANQGSEA. Trimming took 4 bases from V and 2 from J, leaving 15 bases between them. The DNA for the CDR3 is TGCAGCGTTGCATTGCCAGGGTTTGGCAATCAGCCCCAGCATTTT. Translating gives CSVALPGFGNQPQHF.

In this sample, this clonotype turned up many times. CDR3 residues: CASSQESRDNTIYF. DNA for the CDR3: TGCGCCAGCAGCCAAGAATCCAGGGACAACACCATATATTTT. The rearrangement joins TRBV4-1 to TRBJ1-3; D is possibly TRBD1 (5 bases). CDR1 is MGHRA and CDR2 is YSYEKL in the germline V gene. CDR3 length: 14 residues. V dropped 0 bases and J dropped 7 bases, with 10 bases sitting between them.

The chain recombines TRBV12-3 or TRBV12-4 with TRBJ2-7; 10 nucleotides match TRBD1. Trimming removed 6 bases from V and 3 bases from J; junction bases left unmatched: 5. The CDR3 is 14 amino acids. The DNA for the CDR3 is TGTGCCAGCAGGACAGGGGGCGCCGGCTACGAGCAGTACTTC. It translates to CASRTGGAGYEQYF.

The V gene is TRBV12-3 or TRBV12-4, the J gene TRBJ2-1; 12 nucleotides line up with TRBD2. With V trimmed by 5 bases and J by 10 bases, 9 bases remained unmatched. This CDR3 has 15 amino acids. The CDR3 region is CASSPTGLAGLEQFF. The CDR3 bases are TGTGCCAGCAGTCCGACCGGACTAGCGGGGTTAGAGCAGTTCTTC.

This clonotype has a count of ten or more. V is TRBV5-1 and J is TRBJ1-2, with D possibly matching TRBD1 (6 bases). Germline CDR1 reads SGHRS; CDR2 reads YFSETQ. V gave up 0 bases and J gave up 8 bases, with 20 bases separating them. CDR3 length: 16 residues. The CDR3 bases are TGCGCCAGCAGCTTGGGTCTGGACAGCAGGGGATCGGGCTACACCTTC. Its protein product is CASSLGLDSRGSGYTF.

The rearrangement links TRBV4-1 to TRBJ1-2; a weak D match, TRBD1 (5 bases). CDR1 and CDR2 (germline): MGHRA, YSYEKL. Trimming cost V 1 base and J 8 bases, with 8 bases left between them. The CDR3 loop spans 12 amino acids. Here the CDR3 reads CASSQGGEGYTF. DNA of the CDR3: TGCGCCAGCAGCCAAGGGGGGGAAGGCTACACCTTC.

Many counts were recorded for this clonotype. The chain uses TRBV20-1 and TRBJ2-1; D unclear. The CDR3 spans 12 residues. V dropped 0 bases and J dropped 8 bases, with 8 bases sitting between them. Germline V CDR1 and CDR2: DFQATT, SNEGSKA (reference sequence). CDR3 bases: TGCAGTGCTAGAGATCTTGAGTATGAGCAGTTCTTC. This encodes CSARDLEYEQFF.

In its sample, this clonotype was seen many times. The chain uses TRBV7-9 and TRBJ2-1; 7 bases match TRBD1. Germline CDR1 is SEHNR and CDR2 is FQNEAQ (reference sequence). This CDR3 spans 14 amino acids. Trimming at V came to 5 bases and at J to 2 bases, leaving 3 bases not matched to a gene. CDR3 DNA sequence: TGTGCCAGCAGCCGACAGGGTACCTACAATGAGCAGTTCTTC. This sequence encodes CASSRQGTYNEQFF.